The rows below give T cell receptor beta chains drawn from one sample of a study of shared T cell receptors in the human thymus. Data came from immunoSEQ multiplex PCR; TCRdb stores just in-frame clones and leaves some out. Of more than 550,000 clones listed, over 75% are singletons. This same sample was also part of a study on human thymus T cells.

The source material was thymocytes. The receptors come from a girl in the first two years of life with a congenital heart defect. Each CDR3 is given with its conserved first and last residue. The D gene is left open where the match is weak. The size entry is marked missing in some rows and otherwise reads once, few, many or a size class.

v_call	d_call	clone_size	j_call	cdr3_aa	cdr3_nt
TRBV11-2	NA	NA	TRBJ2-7	CASSLDKGQLISYEQYF	TGTGCCAGCAGCTTAGATAAAGGACAGCTGATCTCCTACGAGCAGTACTTC
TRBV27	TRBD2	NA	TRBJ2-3	CASSFYSGGASEDTQYF	TGTGCCAGCAGTTTTTATAGCGGGGGGGCCAGTGAGGATACGCAGTATTTT
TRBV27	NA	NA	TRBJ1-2	CASSLTRQDVRGYTF	TGTGCCAGCAGTTTGACGCGACAGGATGTGAGGGGCTACACCTTC
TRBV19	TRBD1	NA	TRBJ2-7	CASSRGQGSYEQYF	TGTGCCAGTAGTAGGGGACAGGGCTCCTACGAGCAGTACTTC
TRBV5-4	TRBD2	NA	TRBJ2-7	CASSHLAGGTYEQYF	TGTGCCAGCAGCCATTTAGCGGGGGGAACCTACGAGCAGTACTTC
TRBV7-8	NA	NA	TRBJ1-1	CASSLDRNTEAFF	TGTGCCAGCAGCCTTGACAGAAACACTGAAGCTTTCTTT
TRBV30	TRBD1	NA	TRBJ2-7	CAWSKTGELYEQYF	TGTGCCTGGAGTAAGACAGGGGAATTGTACGAGCAGTACTTC
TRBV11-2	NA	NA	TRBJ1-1	CASSLEFGDLENAEAFF	TGTGCCAGCAGCTTAGAATTTGGTGACCTGGAGAACGCTGAAGCTTTCTTT
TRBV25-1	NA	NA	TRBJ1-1	CASSEDPGLNTEAFF	TGTGCCAGCAGTGAAGATCCGGGATTGAACACTGAAGCTTTCTTT
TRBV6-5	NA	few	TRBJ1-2	CASSRQSSYGYTF	TGTGCCAGCAGTCGACAGAGCTCCTATGGCTACACCTTC
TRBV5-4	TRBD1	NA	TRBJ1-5	CASRTGTGGLKGVQPQHF	TGTGCCAGCAGAACCGGGACAGGGGGGCTCAAAGGTGTTCAGCCCCAGCATTTT
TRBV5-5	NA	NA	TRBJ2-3	CASSSAPHLPNFRTDTQYF	TGTGCCAGCAGCTCGGCACCCCATCTGCCCAATTTCAGGACAGATACGCAGTATTTT
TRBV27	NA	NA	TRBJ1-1	CASSLYPGKVNEAFF	TGTGCCAGCAGTTTATATCCAGGGAAGGTAAATGAAGCTTTCTTT
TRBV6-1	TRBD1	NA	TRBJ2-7	CASREPGTGDFYEQYF	TGTGCCAGCAGGGAACCCGGGACAGGGGATTTCTACGAGCAGTACTTC
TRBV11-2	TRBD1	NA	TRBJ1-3	CASSPRTGQSSGNTIYF	TGTGCCAGCAGCCCCCGGACAGGACAAAGCTCTGGAAACACCATATATTTT
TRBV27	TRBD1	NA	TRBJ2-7	CASSSTRDSGGEQYF	TGTGCCAGCAGTTCTACCCGGGACAGCGGAGGCGAGCAGTACTTC
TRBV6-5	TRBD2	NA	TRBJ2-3	CASRGTSGETDTQYF	TGTGCCAGCAGGGGAACTAGCGGGGAAACAGATACGCAGTATTTT
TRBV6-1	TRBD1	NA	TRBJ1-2	CASSEGQGGVIYGYTF	TGTGCCAGCAGTGAAGGACAGGGGGGGGTAATTTATGGCTACACCTTC
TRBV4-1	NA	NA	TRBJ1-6	CASSQLPAGAPFLHF	TGCGCCAGCAGCCAACTCCCGGCTGGGGCTCCTTTTCTCCACTTT
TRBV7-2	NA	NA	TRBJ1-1	CASSLGGPDSRNTEAFF	TGTGCCAGCAGCTTAGGCGGGCCGGACAGCAGAAACACTGAAGCTTTCTTT
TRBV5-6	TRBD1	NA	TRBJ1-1	CASSLIGLRGLGTEAFF	TGTGCCAGCAGCTTGATCGGCCTCAGGGGGCTAGGGACTGAAGCTTTCTTT
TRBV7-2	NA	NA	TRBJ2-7	CASIPGDPSYEQYF	TGTGCCAGCATCCCGGGGGATCCGTCCTACGAGCAGTACTTC
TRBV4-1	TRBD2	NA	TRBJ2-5	CASSLGGGQYF	TGCGCCAGCAGCCTGGGGGGGGGTCAGTACTTC
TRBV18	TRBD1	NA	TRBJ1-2	CASSGDSLDETF	TGTGCCAGCTCCGGGGACAGTCTGGATGAGACCTTC
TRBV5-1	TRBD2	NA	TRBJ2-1	CASSLAGRGGYNEQFF	TGCGCCAGCAGCTTGGCCGGGCGGGGGGGTTACAATGAGCAGTTCTTC
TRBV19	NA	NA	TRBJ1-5	CASSMGVGRDHSNQPQHF	TGTGCCAGTAGTATGGGGGTGGGGAGGGACCATAGCAATCAGCCCCAGCATTTT
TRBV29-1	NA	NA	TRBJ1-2	CSVEDPIPDRTSYGYTF	TGCAGCGTTGAAGACCCAATCCCCGACAGAACCTCCTATGGCTACACCTTC
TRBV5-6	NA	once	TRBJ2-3	CASSAGALSWADTQYF	TGTGCCAGCAGCGCGGGGGCCCTAAGCTGGGCAGATACGCAGTATTTT
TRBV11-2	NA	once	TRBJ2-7	CASSLGTETYEQYF	TGTGCCAGCAGCTTAGGAACAGAGACCTACGAGCAGTACTTC
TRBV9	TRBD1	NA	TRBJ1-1	CASSPTPTRTGLTEAFF	TGTGCCAGCAGCCCAACGCCGACCCGGACAGGGCTGACTGAAGCTTTCTTT
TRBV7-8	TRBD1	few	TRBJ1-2	CASKDRGYGYTF	TGTGCCAGCAAGGACAGGGGATATGGCTACACCTTC
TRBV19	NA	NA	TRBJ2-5	CASSINLETQYF	TGTGCCAGTAGTATTAATCTGGAGACCCAGTACTTC
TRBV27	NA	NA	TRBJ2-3	CASSLGGGGTDTQYF	TGTGCCAGCAGTTTAGGGGGCGGTGGCACAGATACGCAGTATTTT
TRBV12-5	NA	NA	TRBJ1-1	CASGLVQYRHTEAFF	TGTGCTAGTGGTTTGGTACAGTACAGACACACTGAAGCTTTCTTT
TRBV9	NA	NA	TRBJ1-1	CASSVAGGSEAFF	TGTGCCAGCAGCGTAGCTGGGGGCTCGGAAGCTTTCTTT
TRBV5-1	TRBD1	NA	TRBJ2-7	CASRRTGAYEQYF	TGCGCCAGCAGGCGGACAGGGGCCTACGAGCAGTACTTC
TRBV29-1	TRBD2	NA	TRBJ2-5	CSVEDWETSGGTRETQYF	TGCAGCGTTGAAGATTGGGAGACTAGCGGGGGGACCCGGGAGACCCAGTACTTC
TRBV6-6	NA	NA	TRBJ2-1	CASSQIRGHHINEQFF	TGTGCCAGCAGTCAGATCCGGGGACACCACATCAATGAGCAGTTCTTC
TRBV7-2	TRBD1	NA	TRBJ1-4	CASSSWDRAEKLFF	TGTGCCAGCAGCTCTTGGGACAGGGCTGAAAAACTGTTTTTT
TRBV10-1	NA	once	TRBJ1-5	CASDRGCSNQPQHF	TGCGCCAGCGATAGGGGGTGCAGCAATCAGCCCCAGCATTTT
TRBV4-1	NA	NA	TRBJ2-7	CASSQDVPGSAYEQYF	TGCGCCAGCAGCCAAGATGTACCGGGATCCGCCTACGAGCAGTACTTC